This T cell receptor beta chain derives from a study of T-cell reconstitution after alpha-beta-depleted transplantation in children. This clonotype showed up many times. CDR3 length: 16 amino acids. V lost 5 bases to trimming and J lost 1 base, with 14 bases between them. Preparation of the TCRbeta library used unique molecular identifiers. TCRdb redid the calling of the PCR reads with MiXCR, one entry per CDR3 protein. The sample comprises 260,000 or so distinct CDR3 sequences, around 13% of which are singletons, and approximately 2.4% rests with the top ten. The chain employs TRBV12-3 or TRBV12-4 and TRBJ2-2; D is uncertain. The receptor comes from a human donor who donated a stem cell graft to a child with acute lymphoblastic leukemia. Here the sequenced sample was PBMCs from the stem cell graft donor, taken from the stem cell graft. The CDR3 spells CASSPQTAGNTGELFF. DNA for the CDR3: TGTGCCAGCAGTCCTCAGACGGCCGGGAACACCGGGGAGCTGTTTTTT.